These 23 T cell receptor beta chains were sequenced from one sample in a study of OX40 agonist ivuxolimab in advanced cancers. This table comes from immunoSEQ multiplex PCR, and its TCRdb copy is limited to in-frame clones, with some not included. The data show 50,000 or so clones, roughly 85% seen once. The sample consisted of CD4+ or CD8+ T cells sorted from blood, taken in a trial of the OX40 agonist ivuxolimab. These receptors were taken from an adult with an advanced solid tumor such as melanoma, head and neck, liver or kidney cancer.

V usage is TRBV7-9 and J usage is TRBJ2-1; no firm D call. Germline assignment: CDR1 SEHNR and CDR2 FQNEAQ (reference sequence). The CDR3 has 14 amino acids. Trimming took 7 bases from V and 7 from J, leaving 17 bases between them. The CDR3 DNA reads TGTGCCAGCACCCCCCGGGTGATGGTGAATGAGCAGTTCTTC. Translation: CASTPRVMVNEQFF.

The rearrangement links TRBV27 to TRBJ1-2; possible D gene TRBD1, 5 bases. V lost 5 bases to trimming and J lost 4 bases, with 17 bases between them. The CDR3 loop spans 15 amino acids. CDR1 and CDR2 (germline): MNHEY, SMNVEV (reference sequence). The CDR3 is CASSPAETVFYGYTF. CDR3 in DNA: TGTGCCAGCAGTCCTGCCGAGACAGTGTTCTATGGCTACACCTTC.

V is TRBV19 and J is TRBJ1-5, with D possibly being TRBD1 (5 bases). Per the germline V gene, CDR1 is LNHDA and CDR2 is SQIVND (reference sequence). V shed 6 bases and J shed 1 base, with 13 bases lying between them. This CDR3 has 15 amino acids. The CDR3 protein is CASSRTGLSNQPQHF. CDR3 in DNA: TGTGCCAGTAGCAGAACGGGGCTGAGCAATCAGCCCCAGCATTTT.

The chain joins TRBV10-1 to TRBJ2-2; D is ambiguous. The germline CDR1 and CDR2 sequences are WNHNN and SYGVQD (reference sequence). This CDR3 is 13 amino acids long. V dropped 2 bases and J dropped 6 bases, with 7 bases sitting between them. The CDR3 spells CASSERRAGELFF. The CDR3 region has the DNA TGCGCCAGCAGTGAGCGCCGGGCCGGGGAGCTGTTTTTT.

This chain links TRBV28 with TRBJ2-3, with a possible D match to TRBD1 (5 bases). The CDR3 is made up of 16 amino acids. The germline V gene encodes CDR1 MDHEN and CDR2 SYDVKM. V was shortened by 4 bases and J by 3 bases, with 17 bases between the two germline ends. Here the CDR3 DNA reads TGTGCCAGCAGTTCCTCCATCCAGGGCGGTACAGATACGCAGTATTTT. Protein product: CASSSSIQGGTDTQYF.

This clone appeared once. V gene TRBV19 combines with J gene TRBJ2-5, with TRBD1 as a possible D gene (5 bases). The germline V gene encodes CDR1 LNHDA and CDR2 SQIVND (reference sequence). V gave up 5 bases and J gave up 5 bases, with 9 bases separating them. The CDR3 is made up of 12 amino acids. The CDR3 loop is CASSPGKETQYF. The CDR3 DNA follows: TGTGCCAGTAGTCCAGGGAAGGAGACCCAGTACTTC.

This chain uses TRBV19 with TRBJ2-2, with D hard to call. Germline CDR1 is LNHDA and CDR2 is SQIVND (reference sequence). The CDR3 has 10 amino acids. Trimming cost V 8 bases and J 6 bases, with 4 bases left between them. CDR3 amino acids: CASWAGELFF. The CDR3 coding sequence is TGTGCCAGTTGGGCCGGGGAGCTGTTTTTT.

The V call is TRBV19, the J call TRBJ2-7, with D tentatively TRBD1 (6 bases). Between the trimmed V and J ends, which lost 2 bases and 4 bases, there was a span of 15 bases. The CDR3 runs to 15 residues. Germline V gene sequence: CDR1 LNHDA, CDR2 SQIVND (reference sequence). This CDR3 is CASSIRAGDRYEQYF. CDR3 DNA: TGTGCCAGTAGTATAAGGGCAGGGGATAGATACGAGCAGTACTTC. Full variable domain (rest looked up from reference TRBV19 and TRBJ2-7): DGGITQSPKYLFRKEGQNVTLSCEQNLNHDAMYWYRQDPGQGLRLIYYSQIVNDFQKGDIAEGYSVSREKKESFPLTVTSAQKNPTAFYLCASSIRAGDRYEQYFGPGTRLTVT.

This chain connects TRBV9 to TRBJ2-3; D may be TRBD2 (6 bases). This CDR3 has 16 amino acids. Trimming took off 0 bases at V and 5 bases at J, with 16 bases between the two ends. From germline, CDR1 is SGDLS and CDR2 YYNGEE. The CDR3 DNA reads TGTGCCAGCAGCGTAGCGTGGCGGGGTCAGGGAGATACGCAGTATTTT. It encodes CASSVAWRGQGDTQYF.

V gene TRBV7-2 combines with J gene TRBJ2-5, with a possible D match to TRBD1 (6 bases). Trimming shortened V by 1 base and J by 6 bases, and 18 bases separated the two germline ends. CDR3 length equals 16 residues. Germline V gives CDR1 SGHTA, CDR2 FQGNSA. The CDR3: CASSLEVRGRSKTQYF. CDR3 DNA sequence: TGTGCCAGCAGCTTAGAGGTTAGGGGGAGATCAAAGACCCAGTACTTC.

The rearrangement joins TRBV19 to TRBJ1-4, with no clear D. Looked up from germline, CDR1 is LNHDA and CDR2 is SQIVND (reference sequence). The V end lost 5 bases, the J end lost 5 bases, and 15 bases lay between the germline ends. The CDR3 consists of 15 residues. CDR3: CASSYRTSGNEKLFF. CDR3 bases: TGTGCCAGTAGTTACCGGACTTCCGGGAATGAAAAACTGTTTTTT.

This rearrangement joins TRBV4-2 to TRBJ2-3, with unresolved D. The germline V gene encodes CDR1 LGHNA and CDR2 YNFKEQ. V shed 4 bases and J shed 9 bases, with 8 bases lying between them. This CDR3 contains 11 residues. CDR3 loop: CASSLRQTQYF. CDR3 nucleotide sequence: TGTGCCAGCAGCCTTAGACAAACGCAGTATTTT.

This chain connects TRBV6-1 to TRBJ2-5; 11 nucleotides match TRBD1. The CDR3 is 13 amino acids. With 5 bases clipped from V and 5 bases from J, the junction kept 1 base outside the gene matches. Germline V gene data show CDR1 as MNHNS and CDR2 as SASEGT. CDR3 loop: CASSRDRGETQYF. The DNA for the CDR3 is TGTGCCAGCAGTAGGGACAGGGGGGAGACCCAGTACTTC.

The V call is TRBV15, the J call TRBJ1-1; D remains ambiguous. V gave up 4 bases and J gave up 1 base, with 7 bases separating them. The length of the CDR3 is 13 residues. Germline assignment: CDR1 LNHNV and CDR2 YYDKDF (reference sequence). CDR3 amino acids: CATSKYGNTEAFF. The CDR3, as DNA: TGTGCCACCAGCAAATACGGGAACACTGAAGCTTTCTTT.

The rearrangement uses TRBV2 and TRBJ1-6, with no clear D. The CDR3 has 13 residues. The V end was cut by 3 bases, the J end by 8 bases, with 8 bases between. Germline CDR1 and CDR2: SNHLY and FYNNEI. Written as DNA, the CDR3 is TGTGCCAGCAGTGACGCGGAGTATTCACCCCTCCACTTT. Amino acid sequence: CASSDAEYSPLHF.

V is TRBV5-1 and J is TRBJ2-2; D might be TRBD1 (5 bases). The CDR3 is made up of 16 amino acids. In germline, CDR1 is SGHRS, CDR2 YFSETQ. V dropped 3 bases and J dropped 1 base, with 13 bases sitting between them. The CDR3 protein is CASSYGDRENTGELFF. CDR3 nucleotides: TGCGCCAGCAGCTATGGCGACAGAGAGAACACCGGGGAGCTGTTTTTT. Looking up the rest from reference TRBV5-1 and TRBJ2-2 gives the full variable domain: KAGVTQTPRYLIKTRGQQVTLSCSPISGHRSVSWYQQTPGQGLQFLFEYFSETQRNKGNFPGRFSGRQFSNSRSEMNVSTLELGDSALYLCASSYGDRENTGELFFGEGSRLTVL.

The chain combines TRBV7-3 with TRBJ2-3; no clear D gene. Germline-derived CDR1 and CDR2 are SGHTA and FQGTGA. The CDR3 spans 17 residues. Trimming took off 5 bases at V and 6 bases at J, with 24 bases between the two ends. The CDR3 nucleotides read TGTGCCAGCAGCCGCTTACCCGGGCCCGCTTTTGGGGATACGCAGTATTTT. As protein: CASSRLPGPAFGDTQYF.

The rearrangement links TRBV11-3 to TRBJ2-3; D perhaps matches TRBD1 (6 bases). V gave up 5 bases and J gave up 5 bases, with 17 bases separating them. CDR3 size: 15 residues. Germline values: CDR1 SGHNT, CDR2 YENEEA. Here the CDR3 reads CASSRGQGLQDTQYF. The CDR3 nucleotides are TGTGCCAGCAGCCGGGGACAAGGGTTACAAGATACGCAGTATTTT.

This rearrangement joins TRBV28 to TRBJ2-7, with 9 bases fitting TRBD1. The CDR3 is 12 amino acids. V trimming: 11 bases; J trimming: 4 bases; junction bases outside the gene matches: 6. Germline V gene sequence: CDR1 MDHEN, CDR2 SYDVKM. CDR3 residues: CAAGTGRYEQYF. DNA for the CDR3: TGTGCCGCCGGGACAGGGAGGTACGAGCAGTACTTC.

This sequence joins TRBV7-6 and TRBJ1-1, with TRBD1 as a possible D gene (5 bases). There are 19 residues in the CDR3. The V gene lost 5 bases and the J gene lost 4 bases, with 29 bases spanning the gap. The V gene's germline CDR1 is SGHVS and CDR2 FNYEAQ. The CDR3 here is CASSPSGLGGIGKSTEAFF. Written as DNA, the CDR3 is TGTGCCAGCAGCCCCTCGGGACTGGGGGGAATAGGGAAGAGCACTGAAGCTTTCTTT.

The J gene is TRBJ2-5, the V gene TRBV7-8; D possibly uses TRBD1 or TRBD2 (5 bases each). The CDR3 is 13 amino acids. V lost 7 bases, J lost 3 bases, and 12 bases lay in between. CDR1 is SGHVS, CDR2 FQNEAQ, per germline. The CDR3 protein is CASISRGEETQYF. The CDR3 coding sequence is TGTGCCAGCATCTCGAGGGGTGAAGAGACCCAGTACTTC. Full variable domain (missing parts from reference TRBV7-8 and TRBJ2-5): GAGVSQSPRYKVAKRGQDVALRCDPISGHVSLFWYQQALGQGPEFLTYFQNEAQLDKSGLPSDRFFAERPEGSVSTLKIQRTQQEDSAVYLCASISRGEETQYFGPGTRLLVL.

V and J are TRBV2 and TRBJ1-1; D is perhaps TRBD1 (5 bases). Trimming cost V 6 bases and J 1 base, with 12 bases left between them. The CDR3 runs to 14 residues. Germline V gene lookup returns CDR1 SNHLY and CDR2 FYNNEI. CDR3 DNA: TGTGCCAGCAGGACGGGACGGTGGAACACTGAAGCTTTCTTT. Amino acids: CASRTGRWNTEAFF.

The chain joins TRBV7-3 to TRBJ2-5; a weak D match, TRBD2 (5 bases). Trimming stripped 0 bases from V and 3 bases from J, with 17 bases between. CDR3 length equals 17 residues. Germline V gives CDR1 SGHTA, CDR2 FQGTGA. CDR3 residues: CASSLTRRGGAEETQYF. The CDR3 nucleotides read TGTGCCAGCAGCTTAACGCGGAGAGGAGGAGCCGAAGAGACCCAGTACTTC.